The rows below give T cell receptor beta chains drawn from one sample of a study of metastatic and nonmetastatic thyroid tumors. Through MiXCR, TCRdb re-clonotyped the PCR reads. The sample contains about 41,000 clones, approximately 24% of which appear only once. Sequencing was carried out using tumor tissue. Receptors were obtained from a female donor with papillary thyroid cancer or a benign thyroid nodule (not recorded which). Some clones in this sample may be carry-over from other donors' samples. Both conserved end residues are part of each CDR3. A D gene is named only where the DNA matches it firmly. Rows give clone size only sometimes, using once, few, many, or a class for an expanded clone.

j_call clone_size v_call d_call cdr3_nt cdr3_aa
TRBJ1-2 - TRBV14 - TGTGCCAGCAGCCAGCAAGGGCTCTATGGCTACACCTTC CASSQQGLYGYTF
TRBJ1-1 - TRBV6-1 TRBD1 TGTGCCAGCGCAAACAGGGGGATTACTGAAGCTTTCTTT CASANRGITEAFF
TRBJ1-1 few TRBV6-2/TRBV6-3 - TGTGCCAGCAGTTATTCGCGGGTTTACACTGAAGCTTTCTTT CASSYSRVYTEAFF
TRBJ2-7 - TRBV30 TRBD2 TGTGCCTGGAGTCTCGGACTAGCCCTGGACGAGCAGTACTTC CAWSLGLALDEQYF
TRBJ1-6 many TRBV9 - TGTGCCAGCAGCCCCTGGACGAAAAATTCACCCCTCCACTTT CASSPWTKNSPLHF
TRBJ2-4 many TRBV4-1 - TGCGCCAGCAGCCAATTGGGGGGAGAGATTTTTTTGGCCAAAAACATTCAGTACTTC CASSQLGGEIFLAKNIQYF
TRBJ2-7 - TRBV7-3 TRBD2 TGTGTCAGCAGCCCAGGGACTAGCTTCCGCCAGTACTTC CVSSPGTSFRQYF
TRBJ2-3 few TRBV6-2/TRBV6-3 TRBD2 TGTGCCAGCAGTCAGACTAGCGGGGGCGCGCAAAGGGGAGCAAAGTATTTT CASSQTSGGAQRGAKYF
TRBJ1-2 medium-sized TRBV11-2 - TGTGCCAGCAGCCAGGGGATAAGCACACATGGCTACACCTTC CASSQGISTHGYTF
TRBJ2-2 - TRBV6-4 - TGTGCCAGCAGTGACTCGACTAACACCGGGGAGCTGTTTTTT CASSDSTNTGELFF
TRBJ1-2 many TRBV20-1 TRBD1 TGCAGTGCTTACGAGACAGGGCTGGCCTATGGCTACACCTTC CSAYETGLAYGYTF
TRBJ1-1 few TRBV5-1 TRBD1 TGCGCCAGCAGCTTGGTTTTAGGACAGGAGAGGTCCAACACTGAAGCTTTCTTT CASSLVLGQERSNTEAFF
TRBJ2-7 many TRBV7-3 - TGTGCCAGCAGCAACGCACTGGGCGGAGAGCAGTACTTC CASSNALGGEQYF
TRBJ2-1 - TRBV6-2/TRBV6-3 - TGTGCCAGCAGTGACTCGGCTTTAAGTGAGCAGTTCTTC CASSDSALSEQFF
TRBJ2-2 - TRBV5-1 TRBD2 TGCGCCAGCAGCGCCGGTGGGCTAGCGGGCACCGGGGAGCTGTTTTTT CASSAGGLAGTGELFF
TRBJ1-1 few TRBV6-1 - TGTGCCAGCAGTGAATACTGGGGTACGACTGAAGCTTTCTTT CASSEYWGTTEAFF
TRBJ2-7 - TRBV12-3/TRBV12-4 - TGTGCCAGCAGTTTGGCCGAGTCCTACGAGCAGTACTTC CASSLAESYEQYF
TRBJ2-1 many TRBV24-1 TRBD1 TGTGCCACCAGTGATCTCGCCCGGGACAGAAATGAGCAGTTCTTC CATSDLARDRNEQFF
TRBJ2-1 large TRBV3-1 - TGTGCCAGCAGCCCATCGCGGGGCGCCTACAATGAGCAGTTCTTC CASSPSRGAYNEQFF
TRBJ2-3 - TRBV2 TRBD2 TGTGCCAGCAGTGACGGTAGCGGGAGTCTGGCAACAGATACGCAGTATTTT CASSDGSGSLATDTQYF
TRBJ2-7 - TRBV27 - TGTGCCAGCAGGAAGGGGACGGGCTCCTACGAGCAGTACTTC CASRKGTGSYEQYF
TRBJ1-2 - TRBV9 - TGTGTCAGCAGCTTAGGCGGGACATGGGGCTATGGCTACACCTTC CVSSLGGTWGYGYTF
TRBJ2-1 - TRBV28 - TGTGCCAGCAGTTTTCGTGGGCGGAATGAGCAGTTCTTC CASSFRGRNEQFF
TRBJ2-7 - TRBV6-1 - TGTGCCAGCAACACAGGGCCCCGAGGTGCGCAGTACTTC CASNTGPRGAQYF
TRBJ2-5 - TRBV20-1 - TGCAGTCGGAGCGCCGGCTGGGAGACCCAGTACTTC CSRSAGWETQYF
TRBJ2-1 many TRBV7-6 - TGTGCCAGCAGCTTAGCTCAGGGTACCGATGAGCAGTTCTTC CASSLAQGTDEQFF
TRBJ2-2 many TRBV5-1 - TGCGCCAGCAGCTCTCAGGGGTCCTTGAACACCGGGGAGCTGTTTTTT CASSSQGSLNTGELFF
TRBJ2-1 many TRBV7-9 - TGTGCCAGCAGCTCCGGACTACACTCCTACAATGAGCAGTTCTTC CASSSGLHSYNEQFF
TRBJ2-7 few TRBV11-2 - TGTGCCAGCAGCCCGGGGGTCTCAGGCTACGAGCAGTACTTC CASSPGVSGYEQYF
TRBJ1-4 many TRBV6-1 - TGTGCCAGCAGTGACTACTTTGGGGGGCCTAATGAAAAACTGTTTTTT CASSDYFGGPNEKLFF
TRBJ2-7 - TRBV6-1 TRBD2 TGTGCCAGCAGTGGCCAGACTAGCGGGAGAGGCCACGAGCAGTACTTC CASSGQTSGRGHEQYF
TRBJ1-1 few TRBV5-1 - TGCGCCAGCAGCTTGGAGCGGGACACTGAAGCTTTCTTT CASSLERDTEAFF
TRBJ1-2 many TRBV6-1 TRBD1 TGTGCCAGCAGTGAAACGGACAGGGATTTTGGCTATGGCTACACCTTC CASSETDRDFGYGYTF
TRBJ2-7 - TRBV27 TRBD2 TGTGCCAGCAGTTTAGGAGCTAGCGGGATGGACGAGCAGTACTTC CASSLGASGMDEQYF
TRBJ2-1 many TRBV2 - TGTGCCAGCAGTAACATGAGGGATACTGAGCAGTTCTTC CASSNMRDTEQFF
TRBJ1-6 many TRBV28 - TGTGCCAGCAATATGGACATCTCACCCCTCCACTTT CASNMDISPLHF
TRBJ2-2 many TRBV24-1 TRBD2 TGTGCCACCAGTGATTTTGGCGGGAGGAACACCGGGGAGCTGTTTTTT CATSDFGGRNTGELFF
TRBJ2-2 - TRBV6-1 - TGTGCCAGCAGTGAAGAGGTGGCGGGGTCGGTGGTGTTTTTT CASSEEVAGSVVFF
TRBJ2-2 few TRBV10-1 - TGCGCCAGCAGTGAGTTTACTAGCAGGAACACCTTGGAGCTGTTTTTT CASSEFTSRNTLELFF
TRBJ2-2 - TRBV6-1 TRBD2 TGTGCCAGCATAACCCAGAGCGGGAGAGGCTCCGGGGAGCTGTTTTTT CASITQSGRGSGELFF
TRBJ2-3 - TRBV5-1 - TGCGCCAGCAGCTGGTGGGAAGGCACAGATACGCAGTATTTT CASSWWEGTDTQYF
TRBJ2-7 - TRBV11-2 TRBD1 TGTGCCAGCACCCTGTTACGGGTTTCCGGGACAGGCCATTCCTACGAGCAGTACTTC CASTLLRVSGTGHSYEQYF
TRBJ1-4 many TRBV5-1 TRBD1 TGCGCCAGCAGCTTGGAAGCGGCAGGGGGCCAAAAACTGTTTTTT CASSLEAAGGQKLFF
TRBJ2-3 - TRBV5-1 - TGCGCCAGCAGCTTGGCCCCGGGAGTGACGGATACGCAGTATTTT CASSLAPGVTDTQYF
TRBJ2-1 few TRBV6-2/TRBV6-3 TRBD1 TGTGCCAGCAGTTTGACAGGGACAAGCTCCTACAATGAGCAGTTCTTC CASSLTGTSSYNEQFF
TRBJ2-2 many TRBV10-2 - TGCGCCAGCCGAATGCCAGGGGCTGTGGACACCGGGGAGCTGTTTTTT CASRMPGAVDTGELFF
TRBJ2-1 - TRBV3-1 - TGTGCCAGCAGCCAAGTGGGAGTTTGGTACAATGAGCAGTTCTTC CASSQVGVWYNEQFF
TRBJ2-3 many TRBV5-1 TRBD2 TGCGCCAGCAGCTTGAGGCTAGCGGGAGGCTGGGTTCAAGATACGCAGTATTTT CASSLRLAGGWVQDTQYF
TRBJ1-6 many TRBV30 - TGTGCCTGGAGTGTAGTGAGTGGTAGCTCACCCCTCCACTTT CAWSVVSGSSPLHF
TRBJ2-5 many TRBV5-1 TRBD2 TGCGCCAGCAGCTTGGTGCGGGAGGGTCAAGAGACCCAGTACTTC CASSLVREGQETQYF
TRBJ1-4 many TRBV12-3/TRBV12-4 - TGTGCCAGCAGCCTAGGGGCAACTAATGAAAAACTGTTTTTT CASSLGATNEKLFF
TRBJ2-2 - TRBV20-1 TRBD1 TGCAGTGCTAGATGGACAGGGCGCGTTGCCACCGGGGAGCTGTTTTTT CSARWTGRVATGELFF
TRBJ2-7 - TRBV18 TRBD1 TGTGCCAGCTCACCACAGGGGGCGCTGACCTACGATCATTACTTC CASSPQGALTYDHYF
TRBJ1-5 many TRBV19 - TGTGCCAGTACTTCTTTCCGGAATCAGCCCCAGCATTTT CASTSFRNQPQHF
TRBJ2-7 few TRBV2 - TGTGCCGGCAGAGGGATAGGGGTCGCCTGGGACGAGCAGTACTTC CAGRGIGVAWDEQYF
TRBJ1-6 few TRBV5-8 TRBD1 TGTGCCAGCAGCTTACCGGGACAGGGAAATTCACCCCTCCACTTT CASSLPGQGNSPLHF
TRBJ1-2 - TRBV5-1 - TGCGCCAGCAGCTTGTGGAACTATGTCTACACCTTC CASSLWNYVYTF
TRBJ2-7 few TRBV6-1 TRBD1 TGTGCCAGCAGGCCTACAGGGGGCGAGCAGTACTTC CASRPTGGEQYF
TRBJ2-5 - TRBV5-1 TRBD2 TGCGCCAGCAGCTTGGCGGGGACTAGCGGGAGTGGTCAAGAGACCCAGTACTTC CASSLAGTSGSGQETQYF
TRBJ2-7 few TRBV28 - TGTGCCAGCAGTTTCAACTACGAGCAGTACTTC CASSFNYEQYF